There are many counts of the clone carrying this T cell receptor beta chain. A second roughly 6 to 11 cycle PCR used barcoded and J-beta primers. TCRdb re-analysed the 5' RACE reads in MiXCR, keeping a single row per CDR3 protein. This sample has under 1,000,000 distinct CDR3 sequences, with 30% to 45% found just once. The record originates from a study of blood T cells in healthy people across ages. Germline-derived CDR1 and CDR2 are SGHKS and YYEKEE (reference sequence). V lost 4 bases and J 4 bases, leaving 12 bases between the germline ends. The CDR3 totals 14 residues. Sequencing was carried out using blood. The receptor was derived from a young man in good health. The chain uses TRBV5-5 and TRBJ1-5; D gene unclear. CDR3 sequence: CASSPAGKNQPQHF. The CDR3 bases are TGTGCCAGCAGCCCGGCCGGAAAAAATCAGCCCCAGCATTTT.